Listed below are T cell receptor beta chains from one sample, sequenced in a study of shared clonotypes between healthy human individuals. Data came from immunoSEQ multiplex PCR; TCRdb stores just in-frame clones and leaves some out. This table holds some 2.1 million clones, approximately 95% found once. Sequences were obtained from naive CD4+ T cells sorted from blood. These receptors all come from a man younger than 35 in good health. Both conserved end residues are trimmed from each CDR3. Some rows have no size entry. The others give once, few or many, or a class for an expanded clone.

>.|TRBV7-9|TRBJ1-2|11
ASSSDGNYGYT
>.|TRBV6-5|TRBJ1-6|12
ASSYLQGTSPLH
>.|TRBV30|TRBJ1-1|13
AWSRSGQGGTEAF
>.|TRBV6-5|TRBJ2-5|13
ASSSTGRTQETQY
>.|TRBV5-1|TRBJ2-1|12
ASSFNDARNEQF
>.|TRBV2|TRBJ2-2|15
ASKPDRWAVGTGELF
>few|TRBV28|TRBJ1-4|12
ASSSAVVVEKLF
>.|TRBV6-5|TRBJ1-1|10
ASGRGVNEAF
>.|TRBV18|TRBJ2-5|9
ASSPEETQY
>.|TRBV11-2|TRBJ1-6|11
ASSLVSETPLH
>.|TRBV18|TRBJ2-3|12
ASSPPNRADTQY
>.|TRBV5-1|TRBJ2-1|12
ASSLAPAYNEQF
>.|TRBV5-4|TRBJ1-4|14
ASSLGQDRSYEKLF
>.|TRBV10-1|TRBJ2-1|14
ASSEATFRGWDEQF
>.|TRBV29-1|TRBJ2-4|12
SVNSGGAANIQY
>.|TRBV6-5|TRBJ1-1|12
ASSYGRGHTEAF
>.|TRBV5-1|TRBJ2-3|14
ASSLGGRTGVDTQY
>.|TRBV14|TRBJ1-1|12
ASSRDGGNTEAF
>.|TRBV29-1|TRBJ2-7|12
SASKAQTGVEQY
>.|TRBV10-3|TRBJ2-5|12
AISDWDRGQTQY
>.|TRBV6-5|TRBJ1-3|11
ASSYSTGNTIY
>.|TRBV5-5|TRBJ1-4|14
ASSFGPDLTNEKLF
>once|TRBV19|TRBJ2-1|17
ASSIGGGRSDPTYNEQF
>.|TRBV19|TRBJ2-5|10
ASSPNQETQY
>.|TRBV2|TRBJ1-4|14
ASSEIDRGTNEKLF
>.|TRBV11-2|TRBJ2-3|10
ASSTLTDTQY
>.|TRBV10-2|TRBJ2-3|14
ASSEGDRGPTDTQY
>.|TRBV11-3|TRBJ2-5|12
ASSSGGGSETQY
>.|TRBV6-1|TRBJ2-7|12
ASISTGTYYEQY
>.|TRBV6-6|TRBJ2-7|12
ASRLAGGHYEQY
>.|TRBV6-5|TRBJ2-2|12
ASKAGIYTGELF
>.|TRBV5-1|TRBJ2-2|13
ASIRASFNTGELF
>.|TRBV6-6|TRBJ1-2|12
ASSYREGQSDYT
>.|TRBV18|TRBJ2-7|15
ASSPPSGGIISYEQY
>.|TRBV7-8|TRBJ2-7|15
ASSLARGQVRRDEQY
>.|TRBV19|TRBJ1-4|11
ASKEIIGEKLF
>.|TRBV5-1|TRBJ1-6|12
ASSPGQANSPLH
>.|TRBV6-5|TRBJ1-1|10
ASRSQGTEAF
>once|TRBV27|TRBJ1-4|13
ASSLSWDRASKLF
>.|TRBV29-1|TRBJ1-2|12
SVETGTANYGYT
>.|TRBV28|TRBJ1-5|11
ASVPTLSQPQH
>.|TRBV5-1|TRBJ1-1|12
ASSSQGQNTEAF
>.|TRBV4-1|TRBJ2-7|13
ASSHGQGGPYEQY
>once|TRBV6-1|TRBJ1-5|12
ASSAGQMNQPQH
>many|TRBV18|TRBJ2-7|13
ASSPPGRSPYEQY